This is a list of T cell receptor beta chains from one sample in a study of cytomegalovirus exposure and HLA in healthy donors. This table comes from immunoSEQ multiplex PCR, and its TCRdb copy is limited to in-frame clones, with some not included. In the table there are some 100,000 clones, around 86% of which are singletons. The sequenced sample was PBMCs. These receptors originate from a woman under 40 in good health and CMV-seronegative. Each CDR3 is given with its conserved first and last residue. D genes are given only for firm matches. Expanded clones get a size class; other rows say once, few or many, or leave the size out.

>-|-|TRBJ2-1|TRBV11-2
TGTGCCAGCAGCTCCGTACAGGGACGGAACAATGAGCAGTTCTTC
CASSSVQGRNNEQFF
>once|TRBD1|TRBJ1-6|TRBV6-6
TGTGCCAGCAGTTACGGGGGGACAGGGAGTACGACACCCCTCCACTTT
CASSYGGTGSTTPLHF
>-|-|TRBJ2-6|TRBV2
TGTGCCAGCAGCCCGCGGCTGGTAACAATGACTTTC
CASSPRLVTMTF
>-|TRBD1|TRBJ1-2|TRBV7-2
TGTGCCAGCAGCTTAGCGCCTCGAGGACAGGGGGCTTCTGGTTTCTATGGCTACACCTTC
CASSLAPRGQGASGFYGYTF
>-|TRBD1|TRBJ1-2|TRBV6-5
TGTGCCAGCAGTGAGGGGACAGCCGACTATGGCTACACCTTC
CASSEGTADYGYTF
>-|-|TRBJ2-5|TRBV7-9
TGTGCCAGCAGCTTATATTTGACAGCATCGAAGACCCAGTACTTC
CASSLYLTASKTQYF
>few|TRBD1|TRBJ2-2|TRBV7-9
TGTTCCAGCAGAAACCCGGGACAGGGCTTCACCGGGGAGCTGTTTTTT
CSSRNPGQGFTGELFF
>-|TRBD1|TRBJ1-6|TRBV6-5
TGTGCCAGCACTCAAGGGGGACAGGGGAATTCACCCCTCCACTTT
CASTQGGQGNSPLHF
>-|-|TRBJ1-1|TRBV7-9
TGTGCCAGCAGCTTAGGTTCAACATCGAACACTGAAGCTTTCTTT
CASSLGSTSNTEAFF
>-|TRBD1|TRBJ1-2|TRBV29-1
TGCAGCGTCGACAGGGATCTCGATGGCTACACCTTC
CSVDRDLDGYTF
>-|TRBD2|TRBJ2-7|TRBV9
TGTGCCAGCAGCGTGACTAGCGGGTTAAGCGAGCAGTACTTC
CASSVTSGLSEQYF
>-|TRBD1|TRBJ2-7|TRBV7-2
TGTGCCAGCAGCTTAGTGCAGGGGGCCTACGAGCAGTACTTC
CASSLVQGAYEQYF
>-|-|TRBJ2-7|TRBV2
TGTGCCAGCAGGGCATCAGGACTATCCTACGAGCAGTACTTC
CASRASGLSYEQYF
>few|TRBD1|TRBJ1-1|TRBV4-1
TGCGCCAGCAGCCACGCAGGGACAGGGGGCGAGGCCACTGAAGCTTTCTTT
CASSHAGTGGEATEAFF
>few|TRBD2|TRBJ2-2|TRBV9
TGTGCCAGTAAACCCGGGACTAGCGGGAGATGGGGAGCCTCCGGGGAGCTGTTTTTT
CASKPGTSGRWGASGELFF
>-|-|TRBJ1-6|TRBV6-4
TGTGCCAGCACAGGACAGCCGGGGTCACCCCTCCACTTT
CASTGQPGSPLHF
>-|TRBD2|TRBJ2-7|TRBV18
TGTGCCAGCTCACCACGCGGGGGGGCCAGCTCCTACGAGCAGTACTTC
CASSPRGGASSYEQYF
>-|TRBD2|TRBJ2-3|TRBV7-2
TGTGCCAGCAGCTTACGGAGACTAGCGGGGGGCGCAGATACGCAGTATTTT
CASSLRRLAGGADTQYF
>-|-|TRBJ2-3|TRBV6-5
TGTGCCAGCAGCTCACAGGGTACCGCAGATACGCAGTATTTT
CASSSQGTADTQYF
>-|TRBD2|TRBJ2-7|TRBV27
TGTGCCAGTGGACTAGCGGGAGTATACGAGCAGTACTTC
CASGLAGVYEQYF
>-|-|TRBJ1-4|TRBV5-1
TGCGCCAGCAGCTTGGTAGGGGAGGCTAATGAAAAACTGTTTTTT
CASSLVGEANEKLFF
>-|-|TRBJ2-1|TRBV9
TGTGCCAGCAGCGTAGGCCTTAGCTCCGTCTACAATGAGCAGTTCTTC
CASSVGLSSVYNEQFF
>-|-|TRBJ1-1|TRBV6-6
TGTGCCAGCAGGGAGCACAGGGAGGGGACTGAAGCTTTCTTT
CASREHREGTEAFF
>-|TRBD2|TRBJ2-3|TRBV29-1
TGCAGCGTTGCAGCGGGGGGCGCGGATACGCAGTATTTT
CSVAAGGADTQYF
>few|-|TRBJ2-1|TRBV18
TGTGCCAGCTCATCTCCGGACAGAGACAATGAGCAGTTCTTC
CASSSPDRDNEQFF
>-|TRBD2|TRBJ2-1|TRBV30
TGTGCCTCCACTGGACTAGCGGGGACGTCCCTTTACAATGAGCAGTTCTTC
CASTGLAGTSLYNEQFF
>-|-|TRBJ1-2|TRBV28
TGTGCCAGCAGATCCCGTCTACAGGGCGGCTACACCTTC
CASRSRLQGGYTF
>once|-|TRBJ1-1|TRBV10-3
TGTGCCATCAGTGATGGGACCGGGAGGGTCACTGAAGCTTTCTTT
CAISDGTGRVTEAFF
>few|-|TRBJ1-4|TRBV5-4
TGTGCCAGCAGCCCAGAGACAGGTCCGAATGAAAAACTGTTTTTT
CASSPETGPNEKLFF
>-|TRBD2|TRBJ2-1|TRBV27
TGTGCCAGCAGCCCCCTGGGACTAGCGGGTTCCTACAATGAGCAGTTCTTC
CASSPLGLAGSYNEQFF
>few|-|TRBJ2-5|TRBV29-1
TGCAGCGTTGAAGAGGGTCGGAGCCAGTACTTC
CSVEEGRSQYF
>few|TRBD2|TRBJ2-3|TRBV11-1
TGTGCCAGCAGCCCTCGTAGCGGGAAGGAGGCTACGCAGTATTTT
CASSPRSGKEATQYF
>-|-|TRBJ2-2|TRBV6-4
TGTGCCAGCAGTGCAGTGGGGCTTGGCGGGGAGCTGTTTTTT
CASSAVGLGGELFF
>once|-|TRBJ1-1|TRBV20-1
TGCAGTGCTCTTGTAATCACTGAAGCTTTCTTT
CSALVITEAFF
>-|TRBD1|TRBJ1-2|TRBV5-4
TGTGCCAGCAGCCGGACAGGGGAACGTGGCTACACCTTC
CASSRTGERGYTF
>-|-|TRBJ2-5|TRBV19
TGTGCCAGTAGTGGGGCTAGTGGTGAGACCCAGTACTTC
CASSGASGETQYF
>-|-|TRBJ2-2|TRBV7-9
TGTGCCAGCAGCCGATGGCAGGGGGAGCTGTTTTTT
CASSRWQGELFF
>-|TRBD2|TRBJ2-3|TRBV25-1
TGTGCCAGCAAGGGGGCTAGCGGGATCCCTAGCACAGATACGCAGTATTTT
CASKGASGIPSTDTQYF
>-|TRBD1|TRBJ1-3|TRBV28
TGTGCCAGCATTAAACAGGGGGTTGGAAACACCATATATTTT
CASIKQGVGNTIYF
>once|TRBD1|TRBJ2-2|TRBV6-5
TGTGCCAGCAGTTCACGGGACAGGGGAAGCACCGGGGAGCTGTTTTTT
CASSSRDRGSTGELFF
>few|TRBD1|TRBJ2-5|TRBV5-5
TGTGCCAGCAGCTTTAGGGGACAGGTCCAAGAGACCCAGTACTTC
CASSFRGQVQETQYF
>-|-|TRBJ2-3|TRBV29-1
TGCAGCGTTGAAGCAGGACAGCGCACAGATACGCAGTATTTT
CSVEAGQRTDTQYF
>once|TRBD2|TRBJ2-1|TRBV19
TGTGCCAGTAGTGGGGGACTAGCGGGACTCAATGAGCAGTTCTTC
CASSGGLAGLNEQFF
>few|-|TRBJ2-7|TRBV6-5
TGTGCCAGCAGTTTTGGCCCGCCCACCTACGAGCAGTACTTC
CASSFGPPTYEQYF
>-|-|TRBJ2-2|TRBV5-8
TGTGCCAGCAGCTTCGACAGGTTCACCGGGGAGCTGTTTTTT
CASSFDRFTGELFF
>few|-|TRBJ2-5|TRBV11-2
TGTGCCAGCAGCTTAGATCCCGATATGAGAACGGCCCAGTACTTC
CASSLDPDMRTAQYF
>-|-|TRBJ1-5|TRBV20-1
TGCAGTGCATCAGGGGATCAGCCCCAGCATTTT
CSASGDQPQHF
>-|TRBD1|TRBJ1-2|TRBV29-1
TGCAGCGTTCATCTGGGACAGTTGAACTATGGCTACACCTTC
CSVHLGQLNYGYTF
>-|TRBD1|TRBJ2-4|TRBV5-4
TGTGCCAGCAGCTTGGGGACAGGGGGACGCAAAAACATTCAGTACTTC
CASSLGTGGRKNIQYF
>-|-|TRBJ2-7|TRBV5-1
TGCGCCAGCAGCTTGGTAGAATCCTACGAGCAGTACTTC
CASSLVESYEQYF
>-|TRBD1|TRBJ2-7|TRBV5-1
TGCGCCAGCAGCTTGGATCCAGGGCAGGGGGCCGACGAGCAGTACTTC
CASSLDPGQGADEQYF
>-|-|TRBJ1-3|TRBV11-3
TGTGCCATACGACAGCGCCGCTCTGGAAACACCATATATTTT
CAIRQRRSGNTIYF
>few|-|TRBJ1-3|TRBV2
TGTGCCAGCCTAAGGTCCAGGGAAGGCCTAGACACCATATATTTT
CASLRSREGLDTIYF
>-|-|TRBJ2-7|TRBV4-1
TGCGCCAGCAGCCCCCACGGGGTTAACGAGCAGTACTTC
CASSPHGVNEQYF
>-|-|TRBJ1-3|TRBV5-8
TGTGCCAGCAGCTTGGAACAGGGAAACACCATATATTTT
CASSLEQGNTIYF
>few|TRBD1|TRBJ2-5|TRBV5-1
TGCGCCAGCACCACAGGGGGCCAAGAGACCCAGTACTTC
CASTTGGQETQYF
>-|TRBD1|TRBJ2-3|TRBV6-4
TGTGCCAGCAGCGGGACAGGGGATACAGATACGCAGTATTTT
CASSGTGDTDTQYF
>-|-|TRBJ2-2|TRBV11-2
TGTGCCAGCAGCTTAGCGGCCAGGCGGGCCGGGGAGCTGTTTTTT
CASSLAARRAGELFF
>-|TRBD1|TRBJ1-5|TRBV27
TGTGCCAGCGCCCCCGGACAGGGGTATAGCAATCAGCCCCAGCATTTT
CASAPGQGYSNQPQHF
>-|-|TRBJ2-2|TRBV4-3
TGCGCCAGCAGCGGGGACACTATCAGAGGGGAGCTGTTTTTT
CASSGDTIRGELFF